These 21 T cell receptor beta chains were sequenced from one sample in a study of shared clonotypes between healthy human individuals. Clones were read by immunoSEQ multiplex PCR, and TCRdb kept only the in-frame ones, dropping some. Here the sample spans 2,500,000 or so clones, about nine tenths being singletons. Sequenced input: naive CD4+ T cells from PBMCs. As to subset: CD45RA+ positively selected. The receptors stem from a man aged 18 to 30 in good health. Some clones in this sample may be carry-over from other donors' samples.

This clone was seen only a few times. V and J are TRBV5-4 and TRBJ1-3; no clear D gene. The CDR3 has 12 amino acids. Germline V lookup: CDR1 SGHNT, CDR2 YYREEE (reference sequence). V was pared by 4 bases and J by 5 bases, with 7 bases between. CDR3 sequence (DNA): TGTGCCAGCAGCATAGACCGAAACACCATATATTTT. Amino acids: CASSIDRNTIYF. Filled out from reference TRBV5-4 and TRBJ1-3, the complete variable domain reads ETGVTQSPTHLIKTRGQQVTLRCSSQSGHNTVSWYQQALGQGPQFIFQYYREEENGRGNFPPRFSGLQFPNYSSELNVNALELDDSALYLCASSIDRNTIYFGEGSWLTVV.

V and J are TRBV4-1 and TRBJ2-7, with 11 bases aligning to TRBD2. V shed 0 bases and J 5 bases; nucleotides not matched to a gene: 6. Germline V gives CDR1 MGHRA, CDR2 YSYEKL. The CDR3 consists of 16 residues. CDR3 sequence reads: CASSQDLAGGLNEQYF. In DNA form, the CDR3 reads TGCGCCAGCAGCCAAGACTTAGCGGGAGGGCTGAACGAGCAGTACTTC.

J is TRBJ2-5 and V is TRBV7-7; D ambiguous. With 5 bases removed from V and 2 bases from J, the gap between germline ends came to 12 bases. This CDR3 is 14 amino acids long. Germline-derived CDR1 and CDR2 are SSHAT and FNYEAQ (reference sequence). The CDR3 DNA reads as TGTGCCAGCAGCCCCTACGGCCTACAAGAGACCCAGTACTTC. This codes for CASSPYGLQETQYF.

J is TRBJ2-6 and V is TRBV30; D not certain. The germline CDR1 and CDR2 sequences are GTSNPN and SVGIG (reference sequence). The CDR3 is made up of 13 amino acids. Trimming left V 5 bases short and J 4 bases short, with 9 bases between. CDR3 sequence: CAWGFEGANVLTF. The CDR3 nucleotides read TGTGCCTGGGGCTTTGAGGGGGCCAACGTCCTGACTTTC. The full variable domain, its missing parts supplied by reference TRBV30 and TRBJ2-6, is SQTIHQWPATLVQPVGSPLSLECTVEGTSNPNLYWYRQAAGRGLQLLFYSVGIGQISSEVPQNLSASRPQDRQFILSSKKLLLSDSGFYLCAWGFEGANVLTFGAGSRLTVL.

V and J are TRBV30 and TRBJ1-5, with unresolved D. This CDR3 is 14 amino acids long. The germline V gene has CDR1 GTSNPN and CDR2 SVGIG (reference sequence). Trimming removed 0 bases at V and 3 bases at J, with 9 bases between. CDR3 amino acids: CAWSVTRFNQPQHF. Here the CDR3 DNA reads TGTGCCTGGAGTGTAACCCGGTTCAATCAGCCCCAGCATTTT.

The rearrangement joins TRBV9 to TRBJ2-7, with TRBD1 as a possible D gene (5 bases). Germline V gene data show CDR1 as SGDLS and CDR2 as YYNGEE. With 6 bases removed from V and 7 bases from J, the gap between germline ends came to 23 bases. This CDR3 has 15 residues. The CDR3 bases are TGTGCCAGCAAGGGGAAGCCCCCATACAATCGAGAGCAGTACTTC. Its translation is CASKGKPPYNREQYF. Together with reference TRBV9 and TRBJ2-7, the CDR3 gives the full variable domain: DSGVTQTPKHLITATGQRVTLRCSPRSGDLSVYWYQQSLDQGLQFLIQYYNGEERAKGNILERFSAQQFPDLHSELNLSSLELGDSALYFCASKGKPPYNREQYFGPGTRLTVT.

The rearrangement uses TRBV6-1 and TRBJ2-1, with 9 bases that match TRBD2. Germline trimming cut 0 bases from V and 5 bases from J; bases unmatched to any gene: 2. Per the germline V gene, CDR1 is MNHNS and CDR2 is SASEGT. This CDR3 comprises 15 residues. CDR3 amino acids: CASSEAAGGHNEQFF. The CDR3 nucleotides read TGTGCCAGCAGTGAAGCGGCGGGAGGGCACAATGAGCAGTTCTTC.

This clone showed up just once. The CDR3 region has the DNA TGTGCCAGCAGCGCCGAAACGGGACAGCAAAAGGGGGCCAAAAACATTCAGTACTTC. Amino acid sequence: CASSAETGQQKGAKNIQYF. V gene TRBV9 combines with J gene TRBJ2-4; 7 bases are a match to TRBD1. CDR1 SGDLS and CDR2 YYNGEE come from the germline V gene. Trimming cost V 3 bases and J 1 base; bases outside gene matches: 16. This CDR3 contains 19 residues.

V and J are TRBV29-1 and TRBJ1-5; TRBD1 matches at 9 bases. Germline CDR1 reads SQVTM; CDR2 reads ANQGSEA. J lost 3 bases, V lost 6 bases, and 6 bases had no gene match. The CDR3 totals 14 residues. The CDR3 sequence is CSVRGTGNNQPQHF. CDR3 bases: TGCAGCGTGCGCGGGACAGGGAACAATCAGCCCCAGCATTTT.

The chain uses TRBV18 and TRBJ2-1; no definite D call. V was pared by 0 bases and J by 7 bases, with 10 bases between. The CDR3 loop spans 14 amino acids. Germline assignment: CDR1 KGHSH and CDR2 LQKENI. CDR3 bases: TGTGCCAGCTCACCACCCGCCTATTTAAATGAGCAGTTCTTC. Its translation is CASSPPAYLNEQFF.

With regard to this clone: The same CDR3 can be traced to other DNA sequences in this sample. The chain recombines TRBV7-3 with TRBJ2-3; 7 bases are a match to TRBD2. The CDR3 has 14 residues. The V gene's germline CDR1 is SGHTA and CDR2 FQGTGA. V lost 6 bases, J lost 1 base, and 4 bases stayed unmatched. CDR3 sequence: CASSLLAGTDTQYF. CDR3 DNA sequence: TGTGCCAGCAGTCTTCTAGCGGGCACAGATACGCAGTATTTT.

The J gene is TRBJ2-6, the V gene TRBV9; tentatively, D is TRBD1 (7 bases). The CDR3 totals 19 residues. Germline V lookup: CDR1 SGDLS, CDR2 YYNGEE. V was trimmed by 1 base and J by 0 bases, leaving 17 bases between them. CDR3 region: CASSVRRGGGVSGANVLTF. CDR3 nucleotides: TGTGCCAGCAGCGTACGGAGAGGAGGGGGCGTCTCTGGGGCCAACGTCCTGACTTTC.

Details on this clone: Other nucleotide sequences in the sample specify the same CDR3. The chain carries TRBV7-9 and TRBJ1-4; D gene unclear. The germline gives CDR1 SEHNR, CDR2 FQNEAQ (reference sequence). Between the trimmed V and J ends, which lost 4 bases and 8 bases, there was a span of 8 bases. The CDR3 totals 12 residues. Written as DNA, the CDR3 is TGTGCCAGCAGCTCTTATAACGAAAAACTGTTTTTT. Its protein product is CASSSYNEKLFF.

V is TRBV5-1 and J is TRBJ2-3; 7 bases agree with TRBD2. The CDR3 is 14 residues long. Germline V gives CDR1 SGHRS, CDR2 YFSETQ. V lost 2 bases to trimming and J lost 4 bases; unmatched junction nucleotides: 4. CDR3: CASSFGGSSDTQYF. The CDR3 nucleotides read TGCGCCAGCAGCTTTGGCGGGAGTTCAGATACGCAGTATTTT.

This chain uses TRBV6-5 with TRBJ1-2, with D uncertain. Trimming left V 6 bases short and J 4 bases short, with 12 bases between. CDR3 size: 13 residues. In germline, CDR1 is MNHEY, CDR2 SVGAGI. CDR3 loop: CASSPSDGYGYTF. The CDR3 DNA reads TGTGCCAGCAGCCCTTCCGACGGCTATGGCTACACCTTC.

The rearrangement links TRBV29-1 to TRBJ1-2; unclear D gene. The CDR3 has 11 amino acids. The germline V gene encodes CDR1 SQVTM and CDR2 ANQGSEA. V lost 7 bases and J lost 3, with 9 bases in between. CDR3 sequence: CSGVIDYGYTF. CDR3 coding DNA: TGCAGCGGCGTGATAGACTATGGCTACACCTTC.

The chain uses TRBV4-1 and TRBJ1-2; TRBD1 aligns across 7 bases. The CDR3 runs to 15 residues. Germline CDR1 is MGHRA and CDR2 is YSYEKL. Trimming cost V 1 base and J 1 base; bases outside gene matches: 3. The CDR3 coding sequence is TGCGCCAGCAGCCAAGGGGGGGACAGTAACTATGGCTACACCTTC. Protein product: CASSQGGDSNYGYTF.

The rearrangement links TRBV28 to TRBJ1-4; no reliable D call. Looked up from germline, CDR1 is MDHEN and CDR2 is SYDVKM. The V end lost 6 bases, the J end lost 4 bases, and 18 bases lay between the germline ends. The CDR3 covers 16 residues. The CDR3 nucleotides are TGTGCCAGCAGGACAATCAGAGAGGGTGTTAATGAAAAACTGTTTTTT. Protein: CASRTIREGVNEKLFF.

This clone was seen once. This chain uses TRBV30 with TRBJ2-7; the D gene is possibly TRBD1 (6 bases). The V and J ends lost 0 bases and 2 bases respectively, with 14 bases between them. CDR1 and CDR2 from the germline V gene are GTSNPN and SVGIG (reference sequence). The CDR3 sequence is 15 residues long. CDR3: CAWSVGGGLPYEQYF. For the CDR3, the DNA is TGTGCCTGGAGTGTCGGTGGGGGCCTCCCCTACGAGCAGTACTTC.

The genes are TRBV4-2 and TRBJ2-7; 10 bases are shared with TRBD2. Germline V gene data show CDR1 as LGHNA and CDR2 as YNFKEQ. After removal of 4 bases from V and 6 bases from J, the junction contained 9 bases not matched to a gene. The CDR3 length is 15 residues. CDR3 DNA sequence: TGTGCCAGCAGCCCTGGACTAGCGGCTCCGGCCGAGCAGTACTTC. Its translation: CASSPGLAAPAEQYF.

This chain joins TRBV6-1 and TRBJ1-3; D uncertain. Germline V gene sequence: CDR1 MNHNS, CDR2 SASEGT. This CDR3 is built from 16 residues. Trimming cost V 3 bases and J 3 bases, with 15 bases left between them. CDR3 region: CASSDLSQLGGNTIYF. CDR3 DNA sequence: TGTGCCAGCAGTGATCTAAGTCAGTTGGGTGGAAACACCATATATTTT.